The rows below give T cell receptor beta chains drawn from one sample of a study of OX40 agonist ivuxolimab in advanced cancers. The data were produced by immunoSEQ multiplex PCR, yet TCRdb's version contains in-frame clones alone and is incomplete. The data hold 1,800 or so clones, with less than 85% observed a single time. The sequencing here drew on CD4+ or CD8+ T cells sorted from blood, taken in a trial of the OX40 agonist ivuxolimab. Source of these receptors: an adult with an advanced solid tumor such as melanoma, head and neck, liver or kidney cancer. CDR3s include the opening cysteine and the closing phenylalanine or tryptophan. D genes are given only for firm matches. The size entry is marked missing in some rows and otherwise reads once, few, many or a size class.

D: -; size: -; J: TRBJ2-7; V: TRBV5-1; DNA: TGCGCCAGCAGCTTGGTAGGCCAGGGGAATGGCGAGCAGTACTTC; CDR3: CASSLVGQGNGEQYF
D: -; size: -; J: TRBJ2-3; V: TRBV9; DNA: TGTGCCAGCAGCCCAACTCTGGATACGCAGTATTTT; CDR3: CASSPTLDTQYF
D: -; size: -; J: TRBJ1-2; V: TRBV5-8; DNA: TGTGCCAGCAGCTTCGATCACGGCTACACCTTC; CDR3: CASSFDHGYTF
D: -; size: -; J: TRBJ1-1; V: TRBV9; DNA: TGTGCCAGCAGGGTAGGAGCTTTCTTT; CDR3: CASRVGAFF
D: -; size: -; J: TRBJ2-3; V: TRBV7-9; DNA: TGTGCCAGCAGCCCACCCATCAAGGGGAGGGGGACAGATACGCAGTATTTT; CDR3: CASSPPIKGRGTDTQYF
D: TRBD2; size: -; J: TRBJ2-2; V: TRBV7-3; DNA: TGTGCCAGCAGCCGCGGGGGGGCGAACACCGGGGAGCTGTTTTTT; CDR3: CASSRGGANTGELFF
D: TRBD2; size: -; J: TRBJ2-1; V: TRBV6-4; DNA: TGTGCCAGCAGTAACACTAGCGGATTCAATGAGCAGTTCTTC; CDR3: CASSNTSGFNEQFF
D: TRBD2; size: once; J: TRBJ2-7; V: TRBV9; DNA: TGTGCCAGCAGCTCCCCCGCGGGGGGGTACGAGCAGTACTTC; CDR3: CASSSPAGGYEQYF
D: -; size: -; J: TRBJ2-7; V: TRBV13; DNA: TGTGCCAGCAGCTTAGAGGCCTACGAGCAGTACTTC; CDR3: CASSLEAYEQYF
D: TRBD1; size: few; J: TRBJ2-7; V: TRBV6-5; DNA: TGTGCCAGCAGTTTGGACAGGGACTCCTACGAGCAGTACTTC; CDR3: CASSLDRDSYEQYF
D: -; size: -; J: TRBJ1-1; V: TRBV11-2; DNA: TGTGCCAGCAGCTTAGTCGGGGGTCTCTCTGAAGCTTTCTTT; CDR3: CASSLVGGLSEAFF
D: -; size: -; J: TRBJ1-2; V: TRBV28; DNA: TGTGCCAGCAGTCCCCCGGACGGATATGGCTACACCTTC; CDR3: CASSPPDGYGYTF
D: -; size: -; J: TRBJ1-1; V: TRBV27; DNA: TGTGCCAGCAGTTTTTTAGGGAAAAGAGACACTGAAGCTTTCTTT; CDR3: CASSFLGKRDTEAFF
D: TRBD1; size: -; J: TRBJ2-7; V: TRBV6-6; DNA: TGTGCCAGCAGAGACACAGGGGGCTCCTACGAGCAGTACTTC; CDR3: CASRDTGGSYEQYF
D: -; size: -; J: TRBJ1-3; V: TRBV28; DNA: TGTGCCAGCAGACGACAGACTGGAAACACCATATATTTT; CDR3: CASRRQTGNTIYF
D: -; size: -; J: TRBJ2-3; V: TRBV6-5; DNA: TGTGCCAGTTCTCGGGTATCCACAGATACGCAGTATTTT; CDR3: CASSRVSTDTQYF
D: -; size: -; J: TRBJ2-7; V: TRBV2; DNA: TGTGCCAGCTCCCGAACTGGGCTAGCCGCGATCTCCTACGAGCAGTACTTC; CDR3: CASSRTGLAAISYEQYF
D: -; size: -; J: TRBJ1-1; V: TRBV27; DNA: TGTGCCAGCAGTTTATTCTCGGCAGGCTCCCTGAACACTGAAGCTTTCTTT; CDR3: CASSLFSAGSLNTEAFF
D: -; size: few; J: TRBJ2-1; V: TRBV5-4; DNA: TGTGCCAGCAGCTTGGTGGGCTATGAGCAGTTCTTC; CDR3: CASSLVGYEQFF
D: -; size: -; J: TRBJ1-6; V: TRBV6-5; DNA: TGTGCCAGCAGTTACTCATCAGATTCACCCCTCCACTTT; CDR3: CASSYSSDSPLHF
D: -; size: -; J: TRBJ1-1; V: TRBV6-5; DNA: TGTGCCAGCAAGGCGCTGATGAACACTGAAGCTTTCTTT; CDR3: CASKALMNTEAFF
D: -; size: -; J: TRBJ1-6; V: TRBV7-8; DNA: TGTGCCAGCAGCTTGGGGGGGGCTTCACCCCTCCACTTT; CDR3: CASSLGGASPLHF
D: TRBD1; size: large; J: TRBJ1-5; V: TRBV18; DNA: TGTGCCAGCTCACCGGGGACAGGGGAAAAGACCCAGCATTTT; CDR3: CASSPGTGEKTQHF
D: -; size: -; J: TRBJ2-5; V: TRBV6-4; DNA: TGTGCCAGCAGTGACTCGTCCCGGACAGTTCAAGAGACCCAGTACTTC; CDR3: CASSDSSRTVQETQYF
D: -; size: -; J: TRBJ2-7; V: TRBV6-5; DNA: TGTGCCAGCCACTCGATTTTACAGGGTTACGAGCAGTACTTC; CDR3: CASHSILQGYEQYF
D: -; size: -; J: TRBJ1-3; V: TRBV29-1; DNA: TGCAGCGTCGGGGGCTTGGGGTCACCTCACTCTGGAAACACCATATATTTT; CDR3: CSVGGLGSPHSGNTIYF
D: -; size: -; J: TRBJ1-5; V: TRBV6-1; DNA: TGTGCCAGCAACCTGTCAGGGGATAGCAATCAGCCCCAGCATTTT; CDR3: CASNLSGDSNQPQHF
D: -; size: -; J: TRBJ2-3; V: TRBV7-6; DNA: TGTGCCAGCAGCACCGGGTTACTGGGGGCGACAGATACGCAGTATTTT; CDR3: CASSTGLLGATDTQYF
D: -; size: -; J: TRBJ1-1; V: TRBV6-1; DNA: TGTGCCAGCAGTGACGGGGTTGTGAACACTGAAGCTTTCTTT; CDR3: CASSDGVVNTEAFF
D: -; size: -; J: TRBJ1-2; V: TRBV6-8; DNA: TGTGCCAGCAGTTACGAGGAGGGCAGGGTCGATGGCTACACCTTC; CDR3: CASSYEEGRVDGYTF
D: -; size: -; J: TRBJ1-1; V: TRBV20-1; DNA: TGCAGTGCTAGAGAACCCTTCGAAGCTTTCTTT; CDR3: CSAREPFEAFF
D: TRBD1; size: few; J: TRBJ2-7; V: TRBV6-1; DNA: TGTGCCAGCATGGTTCTCGGGACAGGGGGCTACGAGCAGTACTTC; CDR3: CASMVLGTGGYEQYF
D: TRBD2; size: few; J: TRBJ2-7; V: TRBV6-6; DNA: TGTGCCAGCAGTTCACGACTAGCGGGGGGCCACGAGCAGTACTTC; CDR3: CASSSRLAGGHEQYF
D: TRBD2; size: -; J: TRBJ2-2; V: TRBV27; DNA: TGTGCCAGCAGAGCGGGGCGAAACACCGGGGAGCTGTTTTTT; CDR3: CASRAGRNTGELFF
D: -; size: -; J: TRBJ2-3; V: TRBV2; DNA: TGTGCCAGCGCCCTTGATACGCAGTATTTT; CDR3: CASALDTQYF
D: TRBD2; size: few; J: TRBJ2-2; V: TRBV10-3; DNA: TGTGCCATCAGTTACAGCGGGGCGAACACCGGGGAGCTGTTTTTT; CDR3: CAISYSGANTGELFF
D: -; size: -; J: TRBJ2-5; V: TRBV7-3; DNA: TGTGCCAGCAGCCAAGGCTCCCAAGAGACCCAGTACTTC; CDR3: CASSQGSQETQYF
D: -; size: once; J: TRBJ2-3; V: TRBV9; DNA: TGTGCCAGCAGCGTAGAGCCCCGCACAGATACGCAGTATTTT; CDR3: CASSVEPRTDTQYF
D: -; size: -; J: TRBJ2-2; V: TRBV28; DNA: TGTGCCAGTCAGGCCCCTAGAAACACCGGGGAGCTGTTTTTT; CDR3: CASQAPRNTGELFF
D: -; size: -; J: TRBJ2-7; V: TRBV19; DNA: TGTGCCAGTAGTATAGATGAAGTTTCCTACGAGCAGTACTTC; CDR3: CASSIDEVSYEQYF
D: TRBD2; size: -; J: TRBJ2-1; V: TRBV25-1; DNA: TGTGCCAGCAGTGGCGGGGGGAGCTGGAATGAGCAGTTCTTC; CDR3: CASSGGGSWNEQFF
D: TRBD2; size: large; J: TRBJ2-1; V: TRBV10-3; DNA: TGTGCCATCAGACCTGCGGGGGCCTACAATGAGCAGTTCTTC; CDR3: CAIRPAGAYNEQFF
D: TRBD2; size: -; J: TRBJ2-3; V: TRBV5-1; DNA: TGCGCCAGCAGCTTGTGGAAGCGGGGGGGGCAGCGCACAGATACGCAGTATTTT; CDR3: CASSLWKRGGQRTDTQYF
D: -; size: -; J: TRBJ1-1; V: TRBV19; DNA: TGTGCCAGTAGTGGGGCCGAGCTGAGGACCACTGAAGCTTTCTTT; CDR3: CASSGAELRTTEAFF
D: -; size: -; J: TRBJ2-1; V: TRBV6-1; DNA: TGTGCCAGCAGTACTGAGGGGTGGATGACCGAGCAGTTCTTC; CDR3: CASSTEGWMTEQFF
D: -; size: -; J: TRBJ1-1; V: TRBV6-1; DNA: TGTGCCAGCAGTGAAGGGGGAAGCCCTGAAGCTTTCTTT; CDR3: CASSEGGSPEAFF
D: TRBD1; size: -; J: TRBJ2-7; V: TRBV27; DNA: TGTGCCAGCAGCCCTAACAGGGGAGTCTACGAGCAGTACTTC; CDR3: CASSPNRGVYEQYF
D: -; size: hyperexpanded; J: TRBJ2-7; V: TRBV9; DNA: TGTGCCAGCAGCGTTTCTCCGGAGGTAGTCTACGAGCAGTACTTC; CDR3: CASSVSPEVVYEQYF
D: -; size: -; J: TRBJ1-1; V: TRBV28; DNA: TGTGCCAGCACCAACCCATCTGAAGCTTTCTTT; CDR3: CASTNPSEAFF
D: -; size: -; J: TRBJ2-7; V: TRBV7-6; DNA: TGTGCCAGCAGCCCCAATTCCTACGAGCAGTACTTC; CDR3: CASSPNSYEQYF
D: -; size: -; J: TRBJ1-2; V: TRBV6-5; DNA: TGTGCCAGCAGTTACGATGGTTGGGGCAGTGCGTATGGCTACACCTTC; CDR3: CASSYDGWGSAYGYTF
D: TRBD1; size: -; J: TRBJ1-5; V: TRBV2; DNA: TGTGCCAGCAGGGATGGGACAGGGGGATATCAGCCCCAGCATTTT; CDR3: CASRDGTGGYQPQHF
D: -; size: -; J: TRBJ1-2; V: TRBV27; DNA: TGTGCCAGCAGTTTAGATCCGATAAACTATGGCTACACCTTC; CDR3: CASSLDPINYGYTF
D: TRBD1; size: -; J: TRBJ1-1; V: TRBV6-6; DNA: TGTGCCAGCAGGCAGGGACAGGGTCTTGGAGCTTTCTTT; CDR3: CASRQGQGLGAFF
D: -; size: few; J: TRBJ1-5; V: TRBV5-1; DNA: TGCGCCAGCAGCTTGGATGGGGGAGGCAATCAGCCCCAGCATTTT; CDR3: CASSLDGGGNQPQHF
D: TRBD1; size: -; J: TRBJ2-2; V: TRBV18; DNA: TGTGCCAGCTCCGATGGGACAGGTCCTGGCGGGGAGCTGTTTTTT; CDR3: CASSDGTGPGGELFF
D: -; size: few; J: TRBJ1-2; V: TRBV30; DNA: TGTGCCTGGAGTGTAGACTCAAACTATGGCTACACCTTC; CDR3: CAWSVDSNYGYTF
D: -; size: -; J: TRBJ1-6; V: TRBV6-5; DNA: TGTGCCAGCAGTTATGGGGGGGTTACGAATTCACCCCTCCACTTT; CDR3: CASSYGGVTNSPLHF
D: -; size: -; J: TRBJ2-3; V: TRBV27; DNA: TGTGCCAGCAGTGAAGGGCTAATGTGGACAGATACGCAGTATTTT; CDR3: CASSEGLMWTDTQYF
D: -; size: large; J: TRBJ1-2; V: TRBV5-8; DNA: TGTGCCAGCAGCTTGGTTTCCAACTATGGCTACACCTTC; CDR3: CASSLVSNYGYTF